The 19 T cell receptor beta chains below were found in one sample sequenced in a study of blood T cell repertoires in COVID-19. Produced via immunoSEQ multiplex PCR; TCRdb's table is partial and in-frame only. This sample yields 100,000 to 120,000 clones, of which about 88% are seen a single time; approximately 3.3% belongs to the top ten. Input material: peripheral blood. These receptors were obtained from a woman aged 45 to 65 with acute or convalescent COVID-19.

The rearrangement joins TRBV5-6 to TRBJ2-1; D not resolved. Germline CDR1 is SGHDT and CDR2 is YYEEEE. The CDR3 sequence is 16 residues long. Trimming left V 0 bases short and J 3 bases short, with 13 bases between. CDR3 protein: CASSLAGGFGYNEQFF. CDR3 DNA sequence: TGTGCCAGCAGCTTGGCCGGCGGCTTCGGCTACAATGAGCAGTTCTTC.

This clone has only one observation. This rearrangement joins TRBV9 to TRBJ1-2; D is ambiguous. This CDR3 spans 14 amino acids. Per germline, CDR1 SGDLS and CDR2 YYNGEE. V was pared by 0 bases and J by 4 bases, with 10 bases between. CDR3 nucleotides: TGTGCCAGCAGCGTAGGTCTACAGTTCTATGGCTACACCTTC. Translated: CASSVGLQFYGYTF. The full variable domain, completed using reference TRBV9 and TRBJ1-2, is DSGVTQTPKHLITATGQRVTLRCSPRSGDLSVYWYQQSLDQGLQFLIQYYNGEERAKGNILERFSAQQFPDLHSELNLSSLELGDSALYFCASSVGLQFYGYTFGSGTRLTVV.

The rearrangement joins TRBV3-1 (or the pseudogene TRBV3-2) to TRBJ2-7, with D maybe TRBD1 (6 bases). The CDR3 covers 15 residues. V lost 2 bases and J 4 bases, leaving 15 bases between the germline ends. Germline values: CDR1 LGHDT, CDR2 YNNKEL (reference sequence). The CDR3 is CASSQLFRGGYEQYF. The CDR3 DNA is TGTGCCAGCAGCCAACTCTTCAGGGGCGGGTACGAGCAGTACTTC.

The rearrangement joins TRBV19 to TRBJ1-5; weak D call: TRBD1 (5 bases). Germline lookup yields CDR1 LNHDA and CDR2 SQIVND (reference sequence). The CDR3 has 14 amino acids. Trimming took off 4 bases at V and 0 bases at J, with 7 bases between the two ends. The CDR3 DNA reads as TGTGCCAGTAGTAGACAGAATAGCAATCAGCCCCAGCATTTT. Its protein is CASSRQNSNQPQHF.

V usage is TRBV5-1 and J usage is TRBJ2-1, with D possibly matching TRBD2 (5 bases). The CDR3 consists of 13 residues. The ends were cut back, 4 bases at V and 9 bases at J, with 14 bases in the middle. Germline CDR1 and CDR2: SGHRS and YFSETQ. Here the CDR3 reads CASSPNSGREQFF. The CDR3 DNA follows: TGCGCCAGCAGCCCCAACAGCGGTCGTGAGCAGTTCTTC.

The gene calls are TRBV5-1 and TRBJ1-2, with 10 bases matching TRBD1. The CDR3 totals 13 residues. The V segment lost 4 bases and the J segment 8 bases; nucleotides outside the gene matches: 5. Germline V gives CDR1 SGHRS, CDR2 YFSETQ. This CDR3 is CASSPWTGGGYTF. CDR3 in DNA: TGCGCCAGCAGCCCCTGGACAGGGGGAGGCTACACCTTC.

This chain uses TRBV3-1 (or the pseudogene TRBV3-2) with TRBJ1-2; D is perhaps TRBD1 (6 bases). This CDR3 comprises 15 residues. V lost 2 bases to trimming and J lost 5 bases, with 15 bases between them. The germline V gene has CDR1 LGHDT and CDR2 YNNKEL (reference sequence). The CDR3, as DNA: TGTGCCAGCAGCCAAAGGGGGGGGCGCGAGTATGGCTACACCTTC. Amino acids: CASSQRGGREYGYTF.

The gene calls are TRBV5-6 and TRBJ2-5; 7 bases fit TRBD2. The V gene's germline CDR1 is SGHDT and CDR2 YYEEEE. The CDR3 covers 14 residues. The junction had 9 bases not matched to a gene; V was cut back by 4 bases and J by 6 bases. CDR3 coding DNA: TGTGCCAGCAGCGGGAGGGCCGGCGGAAAGACCCAGTACTTC. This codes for CASSGRAGGKTQYF.

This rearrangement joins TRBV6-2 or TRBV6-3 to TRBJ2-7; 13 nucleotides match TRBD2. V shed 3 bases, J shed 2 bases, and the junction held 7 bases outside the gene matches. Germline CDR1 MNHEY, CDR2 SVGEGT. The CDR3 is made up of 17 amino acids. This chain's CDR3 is CASSYGLAGVLTYEQYF. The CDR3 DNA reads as TGTGCCAGCAGTTATGGACTAGCGGGAGTACTAACCTACGAGCAGTACTTC.

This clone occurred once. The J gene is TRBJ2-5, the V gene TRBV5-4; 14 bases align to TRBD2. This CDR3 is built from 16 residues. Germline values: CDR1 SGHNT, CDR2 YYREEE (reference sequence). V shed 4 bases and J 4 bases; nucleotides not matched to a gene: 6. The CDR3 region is CASSPGLAGASETQYF. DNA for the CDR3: TGTGCCAGCAGCCCGGGACTAGCGGGAGCATCAGAGACCCAGTACTTC.

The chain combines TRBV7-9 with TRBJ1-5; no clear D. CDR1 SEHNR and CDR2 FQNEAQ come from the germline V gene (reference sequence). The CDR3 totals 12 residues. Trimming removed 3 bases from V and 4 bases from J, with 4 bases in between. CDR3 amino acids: CASSFPNQPQHF. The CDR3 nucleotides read TGTGCCAGCAGCTTCCCTAATCAGCCCCAGCATTTT.

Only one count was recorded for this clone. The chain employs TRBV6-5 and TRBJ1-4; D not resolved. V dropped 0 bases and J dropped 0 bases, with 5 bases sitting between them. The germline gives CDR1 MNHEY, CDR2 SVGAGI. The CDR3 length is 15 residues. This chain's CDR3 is CASSYSSATNEKLFF. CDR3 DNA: TGTGCCAGCAGTTACTCGAGTGCAACTAATGAAAAACTGTTTTTT.

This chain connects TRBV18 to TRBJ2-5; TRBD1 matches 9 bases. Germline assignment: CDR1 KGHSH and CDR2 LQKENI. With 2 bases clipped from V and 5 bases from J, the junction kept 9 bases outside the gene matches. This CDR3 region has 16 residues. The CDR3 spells CASSPFGTGLMETQYF. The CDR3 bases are TGTGCCAGCTCACCATTTGGGACAGGGCTTATGGAGACCCAGTACTTC.

DNA of the CDR3: TGTGCCAGCTCTGAGGCAGGGGGCACCGCGGGGACCCAGTACTTC. Encoded protein: CASSEAGGTAGTQYF. This chain joins TRBV18 and TRBJ2-5, with TRBD1 matching over 8 bases. Per germline, CDR1 KGHSH and CDR2 LQKENI. V was pared by 6 bases and J by 7 bases, with 13 bases of the junction left unmatched. This CDR3 spans 15 amino acids.

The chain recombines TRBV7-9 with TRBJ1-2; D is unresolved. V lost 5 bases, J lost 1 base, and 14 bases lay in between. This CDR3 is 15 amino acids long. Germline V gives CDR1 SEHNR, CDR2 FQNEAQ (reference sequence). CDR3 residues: CASSPEGALNYGYTF. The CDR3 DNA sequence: TGTGCCAGCAGCCCCGAGGGTGCCCTTAACTATGGCTACACCTTC.

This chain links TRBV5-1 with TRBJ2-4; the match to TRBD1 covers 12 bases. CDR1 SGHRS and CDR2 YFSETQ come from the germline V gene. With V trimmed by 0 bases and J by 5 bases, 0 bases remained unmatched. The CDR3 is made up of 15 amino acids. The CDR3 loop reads CASSLGDRGQNIQYF. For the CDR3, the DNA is TGCGCCAGCAGCTTGGGGGACAGGGGGCAAAACATTCAGTACTTC. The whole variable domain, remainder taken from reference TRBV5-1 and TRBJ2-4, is KAGVTQTPRYLIKTRGQQVTLSCSPISGHRSVSWYQQTPGQGLQFLFEYFSETQRNKGNFPGRFSGRQFSNSRSEMNVSTLELGDSALYLCASSLGDRGQNIQYFGAGTRLSVL.

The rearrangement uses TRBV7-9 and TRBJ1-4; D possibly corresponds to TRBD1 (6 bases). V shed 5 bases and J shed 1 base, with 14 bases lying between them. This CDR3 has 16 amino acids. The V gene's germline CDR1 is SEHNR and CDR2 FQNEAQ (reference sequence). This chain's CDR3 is CASSVAGAGTNEKLFF. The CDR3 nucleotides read TGTGCCAGCAGCGTCGCGGGGGCAGGAACTAATGAAAAACTGTTTTTT.

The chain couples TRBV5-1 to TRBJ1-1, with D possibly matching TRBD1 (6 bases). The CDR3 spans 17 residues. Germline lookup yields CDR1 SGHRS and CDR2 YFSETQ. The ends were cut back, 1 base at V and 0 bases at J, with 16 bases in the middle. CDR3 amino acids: CASSLSPGGGMNTEAFF. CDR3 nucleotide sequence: TGCGCCAGCAGCTTGTCCCCGGGGGGCGGCATGAACACTGAAGCTTTCTTT.

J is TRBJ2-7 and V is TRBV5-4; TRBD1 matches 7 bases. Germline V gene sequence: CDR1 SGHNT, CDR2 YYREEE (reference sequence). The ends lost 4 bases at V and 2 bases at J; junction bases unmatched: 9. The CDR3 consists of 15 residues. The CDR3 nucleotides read TGTGCCAGCAGCCCGGCCGGGACAGCGACCTACGAGCAGTACTTC. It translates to CASSPAGTATYEQYF.